One sample yielded the 32 T cell receptor beta chains listed below, sequenced in a study of shared clonotypes between healthy human individuals. The protocol was immunoSEQ multiplex PCR, while the TCRdb copy is restricted to in-frame clones and leaves out a portion. This table holds fewer than 2.5 million clones, roughly 93% found once. Sequenced: naive CD4+ T cells from PBMCs. Sample subset: CD45RA+ positively selected. The receptors shown here come from a man aged 18 to 35 in good health. Some clones in this sample may be carry-over from other donors' samples.

The rearrangement uses TRBV19 and TRBJ2-1, with 12 bases aligning to TRBD2. Germline CDR1 and CDR2: LNHDA and SQIVND (reference sequence). V trimming: 5 bases; J trimming: 13 bases; junction bases outside the gene matches: 6. The CDR3 consists of 13 residues. CDR3 in DNA: TGTGCCAGTAGTCAGGGACTAGCGGGCCCTCAGTTCTTC. Translation: CASSQGLAGPQFF.

The rearrangement uses TRBV6-1 and TRBJ1-1, with a tentative D call TRBD1 (5 bases). Germline CDR1 reads MNHNS; CDR2 reads SASEGT. Deletions cut 7 bases from V and 1 base from J, with 10 bases between. The CDR3 has 13 residues. CDR3 loop: CASIYRGNTEAFF. Written as DNA, the CDR3 is TGTGCCAGCATTTATAGGGGGAACACTGAAGCTTTCTTT.

This clone appeared a single time. J is TRBJ2-3 and V is TRBV30; weak D call: TRBD2 (6 bases). Trimming left V 5 bases short and J 4 bases short, with 13 bases between. The CDR3 runs to 13 residues. Germline assignment: CDR1 GTSNPN and CDR2 SVGIG (reference sequence). The CDR3 here is CAWGPGVADTQYF. The DNA for the CDR3 is TGTGCCTGGGGTCCGGGGGTGGCAGATACGCAGTATTTT.

Concerning this clone: Other DNA sequences in the same sample also yield this CDR3. The genes are TRBV6-5 and TRBJ1-3; 8 nucleotides agree with TRBD1. The germline V gene encodes CDR1 MNHEY and CDR2 SVGAGI. This CDR3 contains 14 residues. Losses at the gene ends were 5 bases for V and 5 bases for J; bases not matched to a gene: 5. CDR3 in amino acids: CASSPDRGRNTIYF. CDR3 DNA sequence: TGTGCCAGCAGTCCCGACAGGGGTAGAAACACCATATATTTT.

The rearrangement uses TRBV7-2 and TRBJ2-2; 10 bases align to TRBD2. This CDR3 comprises 19 residues. The J segment lost 1 base and the V segment lost 5 bases, leaving 13 bases of the junction unmatched. CDR1 and CDR2 (germline): SGHTA, FQGNSA. CDR3 residues: CASSRQPSGRGLNTGELFF. CDR3 DNA sequence: TGTGCCAGCAGCCGTCAACCTAGCGGGAGAGGTCTGAACACCGGGGAGCTGTTTTTT.

The chain employs TRBV28 and TRBJ2-7; 13 bases are shared with TRBD2. Trimming removed 3 bases from V and 6 bases from J; junction bases left unmatched: 8. This CDR3 region has 16 residues. Germline loops: CDR1 MDHEN, CDR2 SYDVKM. CDR3 bases: TGTGCCAGCAGTTTGGTTGGGACTAGCGGGATACGCGAGCAGTACTTC. Translation: CASSLVGTSGIREQYF.

This clone was seen a single time. This chain uses TRBV15 with TRBJ1-1; D not certain. This CDR3 is 12 amino acids long. Germline lookup yields CDR1 LNHNV and CDR2 YYDKDF (reference sequence). The V and J ends lost 0 bases and 8 bases respectively, with 7 bases between them. CDR3 sequence (DNA): TGTGCCACCAGCAGAGATAGGAGGGAAGCTTTCTTT. Its translation is CATSRDRREAFF.

This clone has just a few counts. The J gene is TRBJ1-2, the V gene TRBV2, with D unclear. CDR3 length: 13 residues. The V end lost 3 bases, the J end lost 4 bases, and 9 bases lay between the germline ends. Germline V gene data show CDR1 as SNHLY and CDR2 as FYNNEI. In nucleotides, the CDR3 is TGTGCCAGCAGTGACGGCGGATCCTATGGCTACACCTTC. Amino acids: CASSDGGSYGYTF. Looking up the rest from reference TRBV2 and TRBJ1-2 gives the full variable domain: EPEVTQTPSHQVTQMGQEVILRCVPISNHLYFYWYRQILGQKVEFLVSFYNNEISEKSEIFDDQFSVERPDGSNFTLKIRSTKLEDSAMYFCASSDGGSYGYTFGSGTRLTVV.

This chain uses TRBV19 with TRBJ1-2; 7 positions match TRBD1. With V trimmed by 3 bases and J by 0 bases, 7 bases remained unmatched. The germline gives CDR1 LNHDA, CDR2 SQIVND (reference sequence). This CDR3 is built from 16 residues. As DNA, the CDR3 is TGTGCCAGTAGTATCCGACCGGGACAGCCTAACTATGGCTACACCTTC. It translates to CASSIRPGQPNYGYTF.

This rearrangement joins TRBV27 to TRBJ2-6; unclear D gene. Germline-derived CDR1 and CDR2 are MNHEY and SMNVEV (reference sequence). The ends were cut back, 1 base at V and 0 bases at J, with 13 bases in the middle. This CDR3 is built from 18 residues. CDR3 amino acids: CASSLYIKTTSGANVLTF. CDR3 nucleotide sequence: TGTGCCAGCAGTTTATATATAAAGACCACCTCTGGGGCCAACGTCCTGACTTTC.

This sequence joins TRBV18 and TRBJ1-2; 7 bases match TRBD1. This CDR3 region has 15 residues. The V and J ends lost 4 bases and 5 bases, in that order; junction bases with no gene match: 10. Germline V gene sequence: CDR1 KGHSH, CDR2 LQKENI. The CDR3 loop reads CASSRQGSFGYGYTF. CDR3 DNA: TGTGCCAGCTCACGACAGGGAAGCTTTGGGTATGGCTACACCTTC.

This clone was counted once. The same CDR3 also results from other DNA sequences found in this sample. The rearrangement links TRBV27 to TRBJ1-2; D is unclear. Germline V gene data show CDR1 as MNHEY and CDR2 as SMNVEV (reference sequence). There are 13 residues in the CDR3. The V end lost 3 bases, the J end lost 0 bases, and 5 bases lay between the germline ends. DNA of the CDR3: TGTGCCAGCAGTTTCCGTGCTAACTATGGCTACACCTTC. It codes for CASSFRANYGYTF.

This chain uses TRBV9 with TRBJ1-2, with D possibly being TRBD1 (5 bases). This CDR3 is built from 15 residues. The germline V gene encodes CDR1 SGDLS and CDR2 YYNGEE. Trimming removed 0 bases at V and 4 bases at J, with 13 bases between. CDR3 residues: CASSVGRGRGYGYTF. CDR3 coding DNA: TGTGCCAGCAGCGTAGGTCGAGGTAGGGGCTATGGCTACACCTTC. Full variable domain (rest looked up from reference TRBV9 and TRBJ1-2): DSGVTQTPKHLITATGQRVTLRCSPRSGDLSVYWYQQSLDQGLQFLIQYYNGEERAKGNILERFSAQQFPDLHSELNLSSLELGDSALYFCASSVGRGRGYGYTFGSGTRLTVV.

The chain uses TRBV21-1 and TRBJ2-3; the table names TRBD2, a call not compared with the DNA. TRBV21-1 constitutes a pseudogene. CDR3 length: 15 amino acids. CDR3 residues: CASSTAAPSTDTQYF. The CDR3 DNA is TGTGCCAGCAGCACGGCGGCACCTAGCACAGATACGCAGTATTTT.

The table lists this clone with a few counts. This chain connects TRBV7-9 to TRBJ1-1; 8 nucleotides align to TRBD1. This CDR3 contains 15 residues. The germline V gene has CDR1 SEHNR and CDR2 FQNEAQ (reference sequence). J was trimmed by 0 bases and V by 4 bases; bases with no gene match: 4. In DNA form, the CDR3 reads TGTGCCAGCAGCTACCGACAGGGGATGAACACTGAAGCTTTCTTT. Translated, it gives CASSYRQGMNTEAFF. The full variable domain, in which reference TRBV7-9 and TRBJ1-1 provide the parts outside the CDR3, is DTGVSQNPRHKITKRGQNVTFRCDPISEHNRLYWYRQTLGQGPEFLTYFQNEAQLEKSRLLSDRFSAERPKGSFSTLEIQRTEQGDSAMYLCASSYRQGMNTEAFFGQGTRLTVV.

The chain has TRBV19 and TRBJ2-6, with D perhaps being TRBD1 or TRBD2 (5 bases each). V was trimmed by 7 bases and J by 0 bases, leaving 10 bases between them. This CDR3 has 15 residues. The germline V gene has CDR1 LNHDA and CDR2 SQIVND (reference sequence). The CDR3 sequence is CASTGRYSGANVLTF. In DNA, the CDR3 is TGTGCCAGTACGGGGCGGTACTCTGGGGCCAACGTCCTGACTTTC.

The chain uses TRBV4-3 and TRBJ2-2; 11 bases fit TRBD2. The CDR3 loop spans 19 amino acids. The germline V gene encodes CDR1 LGHNA and CDR2 YSLEER. The J segment lost 6 bases and the V segment lost 0 bases, leaving 12 bases of the junction unmatched. The CDR3 is CASSQDLGATSGSAGELFF. The CDR3 DNA reads as TGCGCCAGCAGCCAAGATTTAGGAGCCACTAGCGGGAGTGCCGGGGAGCTGTTTTTT.

The rearrangement joins TRBV27 to TRBJ1-2; TRBD1 aligns across 9 bases. The V gene end was trimmed by 9 bases and the J gene end by 1 base; junction bases not matched to a gene: 6. Germline loops: CDR1 MNHEY, CDR2 SMNVEV (reference sequence). This CDR3 is built from 14 residues. The CDR3 DNA follows: TGTGCCAGACAGGACAGGGGCCATAACTATGGCTACACCTTC. The encoded protein is CARQDRGHNYGYTF.

The gene calls are TRBV19 and TRBJ1-2; D is ambiguous. The CDR3 spans 12 residues. The germline gives CDR1 LNHDA, CDR2 SQIVND (reference sequence). Between the trimmed V and J ends, which lost 2 bases and 8 bases, there was a span of 9 bases. CDR3 sequence reads: CASSISGRGYTF. DNA of the CDR3: TGTGCCAGTAGTATATCGGGTCGGGGCTACACCTTC.

CDR3 sequence (DNA): TGCGCCAGCAGCTTTAGCGGGAGCAACAACGAGCAGTACTTC. Residues: CASSFSGSNNEQYF. This chain uses TRBV5-1 with TRBJ2-7, with 9 bases identical to TRBD2. J lost 5 bases, V lost 2 bases, and 5 bases had no gene match. In germline, CDR1 is SGHRS, CDR2 YFSETQ. The CDR3 extends over 14 amino acids.

This chain uses TRBV28 with TRBJ2-7; 8 bases map to TRBD2. Germline V gene sequence: CDR1 MDHEN, CDR2 SYDVKM. The V gene end was trimmed by 7 bases and the J gene end by 2 bases; junction bases not matched to a gene: 13. This CDR3 has 16 amino acids. CDR3 coding DNA: TGTGCCAGCACCCCGAACCGCGGGCGGGGGGCCTACGAGCAGTACTTC. This sequence encodes CASTPNRGRGAYEQYF.

The V and J genes are TRBV28 and TRBJ2-7; no definite D call. The length of the CDR3 is 13 residues. Per the germline V gene, CDR1 is MDHEN and CDR2 is SYDVKM. The V end lost 1 base, the J end lost 6 bases, and 10 bases lay between the germline ends. CDR3 residues: CASSLLAVREQYF. The DNA for the CDR3 is TGTGCCAGCAGTTTATTGGCGGTACGCGAGCAGTACTTC.

The V and J genes are TRBV28 and TRBJ2-4; 9 nucleotides line up with TRBD2. The CDR3 is made up of 15 amino acids. The trim removed 8 bases at V and 0 bases at J, leaving 5 bases unmatched. Per germline, CDR1 MDHEN and CDR2 SYDVKM. CDR3 amino acids: CASCGGARAKNIQYF. For the CDR3, the DNA is TGTGCCAGCTGCGGGGGGGCAAGAGCCAAAAACATTCAGTACTTC.

V usage is TRBV4-3 and J usage is TRBJ1-4; the D is unclear. This CDR3 has 15 residues. Germline V gene lookup returns CDR1 LGHNA and CDR2 YSLEER. Trimming took off 2 bases at V and 6 bases at J, with 13 bases between the two ends. CDR3: CASSQRTGFDEKLFF. For the CDR3, the DNA is TGCGCCAGCAGCCAACGAACGGGGTTCGATGAAAAACTGTTTTTT.

To note about this clone: Sequence at one end of the junction differs from germline and may be a read error. J is TRBJ1-1 and V is TRBV27; TRBD1 might be the D (6 bases). Germline assignment: CDR1 MNHEY and CDR2 SMNVEV (reference sequence). The CDR3 runs to 18 residues. CDR3 in amino acids: CASRLLGNAGGLTVEAFF. Written as DNA, the CDR3 is TGTGCCAGCAGATTATTGGGGAACGCGGGGGGCTTGACAGTTGAAGCTTTCTTT.

This rearrangement joins TRBV5-6 to TRBJ2-7; 8 nucleotides line up with TRBD1. The CDR3 has 14 amino acids. Looked up from germline, CDR1 is SGHDT and CDR2 is YYEEEE. Losses at the gene ends were 2 bases for V and 5 bases for J; bases not matched to a gene: 6. The chain's CDR3 is CASSFLQGGNEQYF. CDR3 DNA sequence: TGTGCCAGCAGCTTCTTACAGGGGGGCAACGAGCAGTACTTC.

The chain couples TRBV28 to TRBJ1-6; D possibly corresponds to TRBD1 (6 bases). Germline CDR1 and CDR2: MDHEN and SYDVKM. The V gene lost 4 bases and the J gene lost 6 bases, with 13 bases spanning the gap. This CDR3 contains 15 residues. The DNA for the CDR3 is TGTGCCAGCAGTTCCGCAGGGGAGGGTAATTCACCCCTCCACTTT. It specifies CASSSAGEGNSPLHF.

The V call is TRBV6-1, the J call TRBJ2-7; TRBD2 matches 9 bases. CDR3 size: 16 residues. With 3 bases clipped from V and 6 bases from J, the junction kept 12 bases outside the gene matches. The V gene's germline CDR1 is MNHNS and CDR2 SASEGT. The CDR3: CASSEQAGGRVGEQYF. CDR3 nucleotide sequence: TGTGCCAGCAGTGAGCAAGCGGGAGGAAGAGTCGGCGAGCAGTACTTC.

The chain is built from TRBV4-2 and TRBJ2-7, with 15 bases lining up with TRBD2. Germline CDR1 is LGHNA and CDR2 is YNFKEQ. The ends lost 3 bases at V and 5 bases at J; junction bases unmatched: 11. CDR3 length: 18 residues. CDR3 residues: CASSQGGLAGGQPDEQYF. In DNA, the CDR3 is TGTGCCAGCAGCCAGGGGGGACTAGCGGGAGGCCAGCCGGACGAGCAGTACTTC.

The CDR3 here is CASSIDLGGYTF. For the CDR3, the DNA is TGTGCCAGCAGCATAGACTTAGGTGGCTACACCTTC. The chain employs TRBV7-9 and TRBJ1-2; D not certain. CDR1 SEHNR and CDR2 FQNEAQ come from the germline V gene (reference sequence). V lost 5 bases, J lost 7 bases, and 11 bases lay in between. The CDR3 has 12 residues.

The chain links TRBV27 to TRBJ1-2; D is perhaps TRBD1 (5 bases). The CDR3 contains 13 residues. Germline CDR1 is MNHEY and CDR2 is SMNVEV (reference sequence). Trimming shortened V by 1 base and J by 7 bases, and 10 bases separated the two germline ends. For the CDR3, the DNA is TGTGCCAGCAGTTTATGGGGCGGGTTTGGCTACACCTTC. This sequence encodes CASSLWGGFGYTF.

V usage is TRBV5-1 and J usage is TRBJ1-1, with unresolved D. Germline V gene sequence: CDR1 SGHRS, CDR2 YFSETQ. The CDR3 consists of 16 residues. The germline V and J ends were trimmed by 0 bases and 1 base, with 13 bases remaining between them. CDR3: CASSLGAVNPNTEAFF. CDR3 coding DNA: TGCGCCAGCAGCTTGGGGGCAGTTAACCCGAACACTGAAGCTTTCTTT.